This T cell receptor (beta chain) was documented in a study of cytomegalovirus exposure and HLA in healthy donors. For the study at large: Inside one of the first data releases sat some 85 million unique TCRs taken from HLA-typed donors.

Trimming took 8 bases from V and 9 from J; bases not matched to a gene: 15. This CDR3 region has 14 residues. Germline lookup yields CDR1 SNHLY and CDR2 FYNNEI. The PCR made use of 60 Vbeta and 13 Jbeta primers. Only in-frame clones appear in the TCRdb table, and some are missing; sequencing was by immunoSEQ multiplex PCR. The sample comprises fewer than 100,000 clones, around 76% of which are singletons, and 7% to 9% rests with the top ten. Points on this clone: Its antigen is unknown.

Overall study results and limits: A few of the chains that were CMV-associated were confirmed in vitro to be specific for CMV antigens.

What was sequenced was PBMCs. This chain connects TRBV2 to TRBJ2-7, with TRBD2 matching over 8 bases. The receptor was isolated from a man aged 35 to 55 in good health and CMV-seropositive. CDR3 bases: TGTGCCAGCGAAGGGACTAGAGGGTTTCGGGGGCAGTACTTC. Its protein is CASEGTRGFRGQYF.